The 29 T cell receptor beta chains below come from one sample, sequenced in a study of early T cells in non-severe SARS-CoV-2 infection. TCRdb used MiXCR to reprocess the 5' RACE reads, holding one entry per CDR3 protein. The table includes 50,000 or so distinct CDR3 sequences, 12% detected once. Sequenced input: whole blood. These receptor sequences come from an adult who was a healthcare worker with PCR-confirmed SARS-CoV-2 infection or an uninfected control (not recorded which).

The chain combines TRBV5-1 with TRBJ2-3; 8 positions match TRBD2. With V trimmed by 4 bases and J by 4 bases, 8 bases remained unmatched. CDR1 and CDR2 from the germline V gene are SGHRS and YFSETQ. The CDR3 is made up of 15 amino acids. The DNA of the CDR3 is TGCGCCAGCAGCCGGACTAGCTGGGGGGCAGATACGCAGTATTTT. Amino acid sequence: CASSRTSWGADTQYF.

The chain employs TRBV30 and TRBJ1-2; D not certain. From germline, CDR1 is GTSNPN and CDR2 SVGIG (reference sequence). The CDR3 spans 13 residues. Trimming stripped 0 bases from V and 8 bases from J, with 13 bases between. CDR3 amino acids: CAWSVPLTGGYTF. In DNA form, the CDR3 reads TGTGCCTGGAGTGTACCCCTTACGGGGGGCTACACCTTC.

This clonotype has ten or more counts. CDR3 region: CSAWGASGNTEAFF. Written as DNA, the CDR3 is TGCAGTGCTTGGGGCGCATCGGGGAACACTGAAGCTTTCTTT. V usage is TRBV20-1 and J usage is TRBJ1-1, with D possibly matching TRBD1 (5 bases). V was cut by 5 bases and J by 1 base, with 14 bases left in between. This CDR3 has 14 amino acids. Per germline, CDR1 DFQATT and CDR2 SNEGSKA (reference sequence).

A few counts support this clonotype. The rearrangement uses TRBV14 and TRBJ2-7, with D unresolved. The length of the CDR3 is 12 residues. Per the germline V gene, CDR1 is SGHDN and CDR2 is FVKESK. V shed 0 bases and J shed 2 bases, with 2 bases lying between them. The CDR3 DNA follows: TGTGCCAGCAGCCAAGACCCCTACGAGCAGTACTTC. Translation gives CASSQDPYEQYF.

This clonotype was counted many times. The chain joins TRBV11-2 to TRBJ2-1, with 8 bases aligning to TRBD2. The CDR3 consists of 14 residues. The V segment lost 8 bases and the J segment 6 bases; nucleotides outside the gene matches: 9. Per the germline V gene, CDR1 is SGHAT and CDR2 is FQNNGV. Written as DNA, the CDR3 is TGTGCCAGCCTAACTGGACTAGCTGGCAATGAGCAGTTCTTC. Encoded protein: CASLTGLAGNEQFF.

V is TRBV7-2 and J is TRBJ2-2; D may match TRBD1 or TRBD2 (5 bases each). Germline assignment: CDR1 SGHTA and CDR2 FQGNSA. The CDR3 is made up of 15 amino acids. V lost 3 bases, J lost 5 bases, and 13 bases lay in between. Written as DNA, the CDR3 is TGTGCCAGCAGCTTCTCAGGGACCAAAACCGGGGAGCTGTTTTTT. Translation gives CASSFSGTKTGELFF.

Ten or more counts support this clonotype. J is TRBJ2-3 and V is TRBV10-3; 9 nucleotides line up with TRBD2. The CDR3 length is 15 residues. Germline trimming cut 2 bases from V and 6 bases from J; bases unmatched to any gene: 6. Germline loops: CDR1 ENHRY, CDR2 SYGVKD. CDR3 region: CAISEQGLAADTQYF. CDR3 DNA sequence: TGTGCCATCAGTGAGCAGGGACTAGCAGCGGATACGCAGTATTTT.

In its sample, this clonotype was seen a few times. This chain links TRBV29-1 with TRBJ2-1, with D possibly TRBD1 on 5 matching bases. The CDR3 consists of 10 residues. Germline V gene sequence: CDR1 SQVTM, CDR2 ANQGSEA. V was pared by 7 bases and J by 8 bases, with 9 bases between. The CDR3 reads CSARGYEQFF. CDR3 sequence (DNA): TGCAGCGCAAGGGGTTATGAGCAGTTCTTC.

Ten or more counts support this clonotype. The chain couples TRBV6-5 to TRBJ2-2; no clear D. Germline assignment: CDR1 MNHEY and CDR2 SVGAGI. V was clipped by 9 bases and J by 2 bases, with 4 bases between them. There are 11 residues in the CDR3. DNA of the CDR3: TGTGCCAGTCAAAACACCGGGGAGCTGTTTTTT. Its protein product is CASQNTGELFF.

This clonotype turned up a few times. The chain combines TRBV7-9 with TRBJ2-3; TRBD1 aligns across 9 bases. The junction had 13 bases not matched to a gene; V was cut back by 5 bases and J by 4 bases. This CDR3 spans 17 amino acids. Looked up from germline, CDR1 is SEHNR and CDR2 is FQNEAQ (reference sequence). For the CDR3, the DNA is TGTGCCAGCAGCCAAACCGCCGGGACAGGGTCGTCAGATACGCAGTATTTT. Its protein product is CASSQTAGTGSSDTQYF.

The chain is built from TRBV7-2 and TRBJ2-1; no clear D gene. The CDR3 is 11 residues long. Trimming left V 5 bases short and J 2 bases short, with 1 base between. CDR1 and CDR2 (germline): SGHTA, FQGNSA. CDR3 sequence reads: CASSPYNEQFF. The CDR3 DNA sequence: TGTGCCAGCAGCCCCTACAATGAGCAGTTCTTC.

The table lists this clonotype with many counts. This chain connects TRBV6-2 or TRBV6-3 to TRBJ1-5; TRBD1 is a possible D gene (5 bases). Germline CDR1 MNHEY, CDR2 SVGEGT. CDR3 size: 15 residues. Between the trimmed V and J ends, which lost 4 bases and 6 bases, there was a span of 16 bases. CDR3 region: CASSFGGRPGQPQHF. CDR3 DNA sequence: TGTGCCAGCAGTTTTGGGGGACGGCCCGGTCAGCCCCAGCATTTT.

This clonotype was seen repeatedly, ten times or more. This chain links TRBV5-1 with TRBJ2-3, with D tentatively TRBD1 (6 bases). The V end was cut by 1 base, the J end by 0 bases, with 9 bases between. The CDR3 is made up of 15 amino acids. Germline V lookup: CDR1 SGHRS, CDR2 YFSETQ. The CDR3 region is CASSLMDRSTDTQYF. CDR3 nucleotides: TGCGCCAGCAGCTTGATGGACAGAAGCACAGATACGCAGTATTTT.

This clonotype showed up just a few times. This chain joins TRBV28 and TRBJ1-1; 10 bases line up with TRBD1. The germline gives CDR1 MDHEN, CDR2 SYDVKM. The CDR3 has 15 residues. V shed 3 bases and J 5 bases; nucleotides not matched to a gene: 6. CDR3 protein: CASSFWGTGETEAFF. The CDR3 DNA reads as TGTGCCAGCAGTTTTTGGGGGACAGGGGAAACTGAAGCTTTCTTT.

The rearrangement joins TRBV10-2 to TRBJ2-7; 8 bases line up with TRBD1. The V and J ends lost 4 bases and 3 bases, in that order; junction bases with no gene match: 5. Germline V gene sequence: CDR1 WSHSY, CDR2 SAAADI. CDR3 size: 14 residues. The CDR3 loop is CASSVEQGVYEQYF. CDR3 nucleotides: TGCGCCAGCAGTGTAGAACAGGGGGTCTACGAGCAGTACTTC.

This clonotype was found a few times. This chain uses TRBV13 with TRBJ2-7; no clear D gene. The length of the CDR3 is 14 residues. Germline V gene sequence: CDR1 PRHDT, CDR2 FYEKMQ (reference sequence). Deletions cut 4 bases from V and 2 bases from J, with 12 bases between. CDR3: CASSSPLHTYEQYF. The CDR3 nucleotides read TGTGCCAGCAGCTCCCCCCTTCATACCTACGAGCAGTACTTC.

To note about this clonotype: A much bigger clone sits one base away, suggesting this may be a read error. The rearrangement joins TRBV7-2 to TRBJ1-1; D remains ambiguous. Per germline, CDR1 SGHTA and CDR2 FQGNSA. The CDR3 runs 16 residues. The CDR3 here is CASSLRGRTMNPEAFF. Written as DNA, the CDR3 is TGTGCCAGCAGCCTCCGCGGCAGGACCATGAACCCTGAAGCTTTCTTT.

This clonotype was seen at least ten times. The chain combines TRBV11-1 with TRBJ2-2; no reliable D call. CDR1 is SGHAT and CDR2 is FQDESV in the germline V gene (reference sequence). This CDR3 has 16 amino acids. Deletions cut 5 bases from V and 0 bases from J, with 13 bases between. In nucleotides, the CDR3 is TGTGCCAGCAGCCTACGAAGTAGACCGAACACCGGGGAGCTGTTTTTT. Translated: CASSLRSRPNTGELFF. The complete variable domain, with remaining parts taken from reference TRBV11-1 and TRBJ2-2, reads EAEVAQSPRYKITEKSQAVAFWCDPISGHATLYWYRQILGQGPELLVQFQDESVVDDSQLPKDRFSAERLKGVDSTLKIQPAELGDSAMYLCASSLRSRPNTGELFFGEGSRLTVL.

This clonotype has just a few counts. This sequence joins TRBV20-1 and TRBJ1-1, with TRBD1 identical over 7 bases. V was clipped by 5 bases and J by 2 bases; unmatched bases: 8. This CDR3 region has 14 residues. In germline, CDR1 is DFQATT, CDR2 SNEGSKA (reference sequence). DNA of the CDR3: TGCAGTGCTGGGATTCGACAGGGAAACACTGAAGCTTTCTTT. Its protein product is CSAGIRQGNTEAFF.

This clonotype was counted many times. The gene calls are TRBV20-1 and TRBJ2-1, with D hard to call. The CDR3 is 14 amino acids. CDR1 DFQATT and CDR2 SNEGSKA come from the germline V gene (reference sequence). Trimming cost V 3 bases and J 4 bases, with 13 bases left between them. The CDR3 is CSASKPRIYNEQFF. CDR3 nucleotides: TGCAGTGCTAGTAAACCGCGCATATACAATGAGCAGTTCTTC.

This clonotype was recorded many times. The genes are TRBV20-1 and TRBJ2-1; TRBD2 aligns across 10 bases. This CDR3 region has 17 residues. The germline V gene encodes CDR1 DFQATT and CDR2 SNEGSKA (reference sequence). After removal of 1 base from V and 13 bases from J, the junction contained 19 bases not matched to a gene. The CDR3 nucleotides read TGCAGTGCTAGAGCATTAACGAGCGGGGGGGTTCGGCAGAAACAGTTCTTC. This translates into CSARALTSGGVRQKQFF.

This clonotype occurred many times. This chain connects TRBV7-3 to TRBJ2-1; 14 positions agree with TRBD2. The CDR3 is made up of 16 amino acids. V trimming: 5 bases; J trimming: 8 bases; junction bases outside the gene matches: 8. Germline loops: CDR1 SGHTA, CDR2 FQGTGA. In DNA form, the CDR3 reads TGTGCCAGCAGCCTAGGGACTAGCGGGGGAACTCATGAGCAGTTCTTC. Its translation is CASSLGTSGGTHEQFF.

The chain combines TRBV10-3 with TRBJ2-1; the D gene is possibly TRBD2 (6 bases). V was cut by 6 bases and J by 4 bases, with 10 bases left in between. This CDR3 region has 13 residues. Germline V gene sequence: CDR1 ENHRY, CDR2 SYGVKD. The CDR3 DNA follows: TGTGCCATCAGGGGACTTAAGTACAATGAGCAGTTCTTC. This sequence encodes CAIRGLKYNEQFF.

This clonotype was found a few times. The rearrangement uses TRBV7-2 and TRBJ2-7, with D unclear. V was clipped by 0 bases and J by 1 base, with 7 bases between them. The CDR3 extends over 14 amino acids. Germline CDR1 is SGHTA and CDR2 is FQGNSA. The CDR3 region has the DNA TGTGCCAGCAGCTTAGCGAGTAGGTCCTACGAGCAGTACTTC. The encoded protein is CASSLASRSYEQYF.

This clonotype was observed a few times. This chain joins TRBV9 and TRBJ2-7; D may match TRBD1 or TRBD2 (5 bases each). Germline CDR1 SGDLS, CDR2 YYNGEE. Trimming shortened V by 2 bases and J by 0 bases, and 12 bases separated the two germline ends. The CDR3 totals 15 residues. DNA for the CDR3: TGTGCCAGCAGCGTGGGGACGGGGAGCTCCTACGAGCAGTACTTC. This translates into CASSVGTGSSYEQYF.

The rearrangement uses TRBV28 and TRBJ1-2, with 12 bases identical to TRBD1. After removal of 6 bases from V and 8 bases from J, the junction contained 13 bases not matched to a gene. The CDR3 has 16 amino acids. The germline CDR1 and CDR2 sequences are MDHEN and SYDVKM. CDR3: CASRSPGQGALGGYTF. The CDR3 nucleotides are TGTGCCAGCAGATCCCCGGGACAGGGGGCCCTCGGAGGCTACACCTTC.

The chain joins TRBV27 to TRBJ1-1, with D tentatively TRBD1 (5 bases). Trimming took off 5 bases at V and 2 bases at J, with 15 bases between the two ends. Germline V lookup: CDR1 MNHEY, CDR2 SMNVEV (reference sequence). This CDR3 contains 15 residues. CDR3 sequence reads: CASSHNRGSNTEAFF. The CDR3 DNA sequence: TGTGCCAGCAGTCACAACCGGGGGAGTAACACTGAAGCTTTCTTT.

This chain links TRBV11-2 with TRBJ1-2; D ambiguous. The CDR3 contains 14 residues. From germline, CDR1 is SGHAT and CDR2 FQNNGV. Trimming removed 4 bases at V and 3 bases at J, with 12 bases between. CDR3 region: CASSSSPGDYGYTF. DNA for the CDR3: TGTGCCAGCAGCTCTAGTCCCGGGGACTATGGCTACACCTTC.

This chain joins TRBV4-2 and TRBJ2-7; D is unresolved. Germline V gene data show CDR1 as LGHNA and CDR2 as YNFKEQ. The CDR3 sequence is 14 residues long. Trimming removed 1 base at V and 2 bases at J, with 9 bases between. The CDR3 sequence is CASSQAVPPYEQYF. Written as DNA, the CDR3 is TGTGCCAGCAGCCAAGCGGTCCCCCCCTACGAGCAGTACTTC.